A single sample is the source of the 20 T cell receptor beta chains below, sequenced in a study of blood T cell repertoires in COVID-19. Generated by immunoSEQ multiplex PCR, the TCRdb table keeps only in-frame clones and is missing some. The sample has some 320,000 clones; about 92% are singletons. Sequenced sample: PBMCs or T cells enriched from blood (not recorded which). The origin of the receptors is a man in his sixties who had recovered from COVID-19.

In its sample, this clone was seen a few times. The V and J genes are TRBV5-8 and TRBJ1-6, with D unresolved. In germline, CDR1 is SGHTS, CDR2 YDEGEE. V shed 0 bases and J shed 5 bases, with 18 bases lying between them. This CDR3 has 18 residues. As DNA, the CDR3 is TGTGCCAGCAGCTTGGCCGCATTTGGCACCATCAATAATTCACCCCTCCACTTT. Encoded protein: CASSLAAFGTINNSPLHF.

The chain links TRBV5-1 to TRBJ1-1; TRBD1 is a possible D gene (6 bases). The CDR3 has 12 amino acids. In germline, CDR1 is SGHRS, CDR2 YFSETQ. The V end lost 0 bases, the J end lost 8 bases, and 8 bases lay between the germline ends. CDR3 DNA sequence: TGCGCCAGCAGCTTGGAAGGGGGAGAAGCTTTCTTT. This encodes CASSLEGGEAFF.

This clone was found once. The genes are TRBV10-3 and TRBJ2-7; D uncertain. Germline CDR1 is ENHRY and CDR2 is SYGVKD. The ends were cut back, 2 bases at V and 6 bases at J, with 5 bases in the middle. The CDR3 covers 11 residues. CDR3: CAISEVREQYF. CDR3 coding DNA: TGTGCCATCAGTGAGGTCCGCGAGCAGTACTTC.

This clone was seen a single time. The chain links TRBV2 to TRBJ2-1, with 8 bases aligning to TRBD1. J was trimmed by 5 bases and V by 5 bases; bases with no gene match: 8. This CDR3 is 15 amino acids long. CDR1 and CDR2 (germline): SNHLY, FYNNEI. The CDR3 bases are TGTGCCAGCAGTACGGACAGGGTAGCGAACAATGAGCAGTTCTTC. Translation gives CASSTDRVANNEQFF.

This chain links TRBV14 with TRBJ1-4, with D tentatively TRBD1 (5 bases). The V and J ends lost 6 bases and 8 bases respectively, with 13 bases between them. The CDR3 spans 13 residues. CDR1 and CDR2 from the germline V gene are SGHDN and FVKESK. The CDR3 spells CASRRTAGEKLFF. In nucleotides, the CDR3 is TGTGCCAGCAGACGAACGGCAGGGGAAAAACTGTTTTTT.

The gene calls are TRBV4-3 and TRBJ1-4; the D is unclear. There are 16 residues in the CDR3. Germline CDR1 reads LGHNA; CDR2 reads YSLEER. Trimming left V 0 bases short and J 0 bases short, with 8 bases between. CDR3 bases: TGCGCCAGCAGCCAAGAACTGTCTGCAACTAATGAAAAACTGTTTTTT. This encodes CASSQELSATNEKLFF.

The gene calls are TRBV4-1 and TRBJ2-1; 8 bases map to TRBD1. Germline V gene lookup returns CDR1 MGHRA and CDR2 YSYEKL. The J segment lost 4 bases and the V segment lost 2 bases, leaving 13 bases of the junction unmatched. This CDR3 is built from 18 residues. The CDR3: CASSQPITGRGLYNEQFF. DNA of the CDR3: TGCGCCAGCAGCCAACCCATAACGGGCAGGGGGCTTTACAATGAGCAGTTCTTC.

V and J are TRBV14 and TRBJ2-2, with D possibly TRBD2 on 5 matching bases. V was trimmed by 4 bases and J by 0 bases, leaving 18 bases between them. Per germline, CDR1 SGHDN and CDR2 FVKESK. This CDR3 contains 18 residues. The CDR3 reads CASSPPPSSGANTGELFF. The CDR3 nucleotides read TGTGCCAGCAGCCCCCCGCCCTCCAGCGGAGCGAACACCGGGGAGCTGTTTTTT.

This clone was picked up many times. V gene TRBV6-1 combines with J gene TRBJ2-7; possible D gene TRBD1, 5 bases. Germline V CDR1 and CDR2: MNHNS, SASEGT. Deletions cut 1 base from V and 4 bases from J, with 11 bases between. There are 14 residues in the CDR3. The CDR3 here is CASSEGTTFYEQYF. In DNA, the CDR3 is TGTGCCAGCAGTGAAGGGACAACTTTTTACGAGCAGTACTTC.

In the case of this clone: The junction departs from the called germline gene at one end, perhaps through a read error. V gene TRBV2 combines with J gene TRBJ2-3; 8 bases are shared with TRBD1. The germline gives CDR1 SNHLY, CDR2 FYNNEI. The CDR3 runs 13 residues. The DNA for the CDR3 is TGTGCCAGCTGTGACAGGGGTGTAGATACGCAGTATTTT. Translation: CASCDRGVDTQYF.

This clone was found once. The chain recombines TRBV9 with TRBJ2-1; maybe TRBD2 (6 bases). Trimming took 2 bases from V and 9 from J, leaving 12 bases between them. The CDR3 loop spans 13 amino acids. Per the germline V gene, CDR1 is SGDLS and CDR2 is YYNGEE. As DNA, the CDR3 is TGTGCCAGCAGCGTCCCCGGGGGTGCTGAGCAGTTCTTC. It yields the protein CASSVPGGAEQFF.

This clone came up a few times. This chain joins TRBV15 and TRBJ2-2, with D possibly matching TRBD2 (6 bases). Germline V gene sequence: CDR1 LNHNV, CDR2 YYDKDF (reference sequence). The CDR3 is 16 amino acids. The V and J ends lost 5 bases and 2 bases respectively, with 15 bases between them. The CDR3 spells CATSPSPGSNTGELFF. The CDR3 DNA sequence: TGTGCCACCAGCCCTTCACCCGGGAGTAACACCGGGGAGCTGTTTTTT.

The rearrangement joins TRBV2 to TRBJ1-3; D remains unclear. The V and J ends lost 8 bases and 0 bases respectively, with 8 bases between them. CDR3 length: 13 amino acids. The germline V gene encodes CDR1 SNHLY and CDR2 FYNNEI. CDR3 bases: TGTGCCAGCGGTGGGCTCTCTGGAAACACCATATATTTT. Residues: CASGGLSGNTIYF.

The J gene is TRBJ2-1, the V gene TRBV6-2 or TRBV6-3, with TRBD1 as a possible D gene (6 bases). CDR3 length: 13 residues. V was trimmed by 6 bases and J by 11 bases, leaving 17 bases between them. Germline CDR1 MNHEY, CDR2 SVGEGT. The CDR3 loop is CASSSRQANKQFF. CDR3 nucleotides: TGTGCCAGCAGCTCCAGACAGGCGAATAAGCAGTTCTTC.

The chain has TRBV5-5 and TRBJ2-1; D is possibly TRBD2 (5 bases). Looked up from germline, CDR1 is SGHKS and CDR2 is YYEKEE (reference sequence). V was trimmed by 0 bases and J by 10 bases, leaving 11 bases between them. This CDR3 region has 13 residues. CDR3 nucleotide sequence: TGTGCCAGCAGCTTGGGAGGGTCCCTAGAGCAGTTCTTC. Translating it yields CASSLGGSLEQFF.

The chain couples TRBV10-1 to TRBJ1-1; TRBD1 matches at 7 bases. Germline lookup yields CDR1 WNHNN and CDR2 SYGVQD (reference sequence). V lost 5 bases, J lost 1 base, and 10 bases stayed unmatched. The CDR3 is made up of 16 amino acids. For the CDR3, the DNA is TGCGCCAGCAGTTTCTCTCGGACAGGTGAGAACACTGAAGCTTTCTTT. It translates to CASSFSRTGENTEAFF.

The V call is TRBV5-1, the J call TRBJ2-5; 7 nucleotides line up with TRBD2. The CDR3 extends over 17 amino acids. Germline V gives CDR1 SGHRS, CDR2 YFSETQ. V shed 5 bases, J shed 5 bases, and the junction held 18 bases outside the gene matches. The chain's CDR3 is CASSYVGLDGSFETQYF. The CDR3, as DNA: TGCGCCAGCAGTTATGTAGGACTAGACGGGAGTTTCGAGACCCAGTACTTC.

J is TRBJ2-1 and V is TRBV24-1; the D gene is possibly TRBD1 (6 bases). Per germline, CDR1 KGHDR and CDR2 SFDVKD. The CDR3 totals 18 residues. The V end lost 2 bases, the J end lost 6 bases, and 22 bases lay between the germline ends. As DNA, the CDR3 is TGTGCCACCAGTGATTCCGCCCTTGGGCCCAGGGGCCCCAATGAGCAGTTCTTC. As protein: CATSDSALGPRGPNEQFF.

J is TRBJ2-3 and V is TRBV5-4; D is possibly TRBD2 (6 bases). V dropped 5 bases and J dropped 4 bases, with 17 bases sitting between them. Germline-derived CDR1 and CDR2 are SGHNT and YYREEE (reference sequence). The CDR3 contains 15 residues. CDR3 nucleotide sequence: TGTGCCAGCAGGGCGGGAAGTTCTCTTTCAGATACGCAGTATTTT. This codes for CASRAGSSLSDTQYF.

The chain employs TRBV30 and TRBJ2-3; 8 nucleotides line up with TRBD2. Germline V CDR1 and CDR2: GTSNPN, SVGIG (reference sequence). The V segment lost 3 bases and the J segment 1 base; nucleotides outside the gene matches: 3. The CDR3 covers 14 residues. The CDR3 sequence is CAWSPGGGTDTQYF. The CDR3 coding sequence is TGTGCCTGGAGCCCGGGGGGGGGCACAGATACGCAGTATTTT.